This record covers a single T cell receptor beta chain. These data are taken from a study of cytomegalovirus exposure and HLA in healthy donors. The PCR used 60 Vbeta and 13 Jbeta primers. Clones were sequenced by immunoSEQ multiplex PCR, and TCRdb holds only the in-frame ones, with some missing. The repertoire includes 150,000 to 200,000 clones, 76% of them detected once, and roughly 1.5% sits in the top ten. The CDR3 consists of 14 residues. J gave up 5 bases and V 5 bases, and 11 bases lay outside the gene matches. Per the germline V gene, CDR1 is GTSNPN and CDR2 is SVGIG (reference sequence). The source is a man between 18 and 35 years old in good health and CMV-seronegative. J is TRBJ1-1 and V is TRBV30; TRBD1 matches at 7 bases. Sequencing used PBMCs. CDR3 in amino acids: CAWVPGDSLTEAFF. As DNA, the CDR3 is TGTGCCTGGGTACCGGGGGACAGTCTGACTGAAGCTTTCTTT. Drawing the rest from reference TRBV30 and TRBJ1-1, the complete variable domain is SQTIHQWPATLVQPVGSPLSLECTVEGTSNPNLYWYRQAAGRGLQLLFYSVGIGQISSEVPQNLSASRPQDRQFILSSKKLLLSDSGFYLCAWVPGDSLTEAFFGQGTRLTVV.